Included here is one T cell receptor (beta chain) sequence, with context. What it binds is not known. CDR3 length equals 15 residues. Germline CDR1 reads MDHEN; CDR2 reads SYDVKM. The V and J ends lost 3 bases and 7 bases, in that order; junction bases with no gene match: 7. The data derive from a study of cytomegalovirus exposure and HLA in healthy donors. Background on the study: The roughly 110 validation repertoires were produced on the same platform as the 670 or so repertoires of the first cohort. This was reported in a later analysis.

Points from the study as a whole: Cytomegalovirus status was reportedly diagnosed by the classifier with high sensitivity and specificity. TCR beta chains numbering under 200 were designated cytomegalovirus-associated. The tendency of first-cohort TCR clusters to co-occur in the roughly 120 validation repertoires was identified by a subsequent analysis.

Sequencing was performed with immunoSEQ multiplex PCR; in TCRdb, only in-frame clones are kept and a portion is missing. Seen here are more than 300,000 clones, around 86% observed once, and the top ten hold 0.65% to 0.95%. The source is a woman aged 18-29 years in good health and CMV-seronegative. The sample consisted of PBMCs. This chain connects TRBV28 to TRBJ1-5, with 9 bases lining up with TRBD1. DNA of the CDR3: TGTGCCAGCAGTTTCGGGGACAGGGAATGGCAGCCCCAGCATTTT. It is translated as CASSFGDREWQPQHF.